These 19 T cell receptor beta chains originate from one sample sequenced in a study of blood T cell repertoires in COVID-19. Method: immunoSEQ multiplex PCR; TCRdb's copy keeps in-frame clones and lacks some. This table has 130,000 or so clones, about four fifths appearing once. The sequencing input was peripheral blood. The receptors stem from a woman older than 75 with acute or convalescent COVID-19.

This chain joins TRBV6-2 or TRBV6-3 and TRBJ2-2; D is ambiguous. Germline CDR1 and CDR2: MNHEY and SVGEGT. The CDR3 consists of 14 residues. V lost 4 bases to trimming and J lost 0 bases, with 6 bases between them. CDR3 loop: CASSWPTNTGELFF. CDR3 bases: TGTGCCAGCAGTTGGCCGACGAACACCGGGGAGCTGTTTTTT.

The chain couples TRBV11-2 to TRBJ1-1; perhaps TRBD1 as D (5 bases). The CDR3 has 14 residues. Germline values: CDR1 SGHAT, CDR2 FQNNGV. V gave up 3 bases and J gave up 3 bases, with 11 bases separating them. CDR3 loop: CASSFRGRDTEAFF. The CDR3 coding sequence is TGTGCCAGCAGCTTCCGGGGGAGGGACACTGAAGCTTTCTTT. Complete variable domain (other parts from reference TRBV11-2 and TRBJ1-1): EAGVAQSPRYKIIEKRQSVAFWCNPISGHATLYWYQQILGQGPKLLIQFQNNGVVDDSQLPKDRFSAERLKGVDSTLKIQPAKLEDSAVYLCASSFRGRDTEAFFGQGTRLTVV.

The CDR3 sequence: CASSARDSSSYNEQFF. In DNA, the CDR3 is TGTGCCAGCAGCGCACGGGACAGCAGCTCCTACAATGAGCAGTTCTTC. The chain links TRBV7-8 to TRBJ2-1; the match to TRBD1 covers 7 bases. Unmatched junction bases numbered 7, after V lost 5 bases and J lost 0 bases. This CDR3 region has 16 residues. Germline CDR1 is SGHVS and CDR2 is FQNEAQ.

This clone turned up a few times. The gene calls are TRBV3-1 (or the pseudogene TRBV3-2) and TRBJ1-1; D remains unclear. Per germline, CDR1 LGHDT and CDR2 YNNKEL (reference sequence). The CDR3 runs to 15 residues. Trimming took 0 bases from V and 1 from J, leaving 9 bases between them. The CDR3 DNA is TGTGCCAGCAGCCAAGATTGGGCTAAGAACACTGAAGCTTTCTTT. Amino acids: CASSQDWAKNTEAFF.

The gene calls are TRBV27 and TRBJ2-4, with unresolved D. From germline, CDR1 is MNHEY and CDR2 SMNVEV (reference sequence). CDR3 length equals 15 residues. Trimming left V 3 bases short and J 0 bases short, with 9 bases between. The CDR3 sequence is CASSFLDLAKNIQYF. The CDR3 coding sequence is TGTGCCAGCAGTTTCCTAGATCTAGCCAAAAACATTCAGTACTTC.

This rearrangement joins TRBV5-6 to TRBJ1-3; TRBD1 might be the D (6 bases). The CDR3 extends over 16 amino acids. Germline CDR1 and CDR2: SGHDT and YYEEEE. V was shortened by 4 bases and J by 1 base, with 15 bases between the two germline ends. CDR3 sequence (DNA): TGTGCCAGCAGCCCCGTCGGGGGGGCTTCTGGAAACACCATATATTTT. Residues: CASSPVGGASGNTIYF.

The CDR3 coding sequence is TGTGCCAGCAGCCCCCAGGGGGCAGGCAATCAGCCCCAGCATTTT. Protein sequence: CASSPQGAGNQPQHF. V is TRBV7-2 and J is TRBJ1-5, with 8 bases fitting TRBD1. The CDR3 is 15 amino acids. Trimming took 5 bases from V and 2 from J; bases not matched to a gene: 5. Germline loops: CDR1 SGHTA, CDR2 FQGNSA.

The rearrangement joins TRBV11-2 to TRBJ1-4, with D perhaps matching TRBD1 (5 bases). CDR3 length: 15 residues. The V gene's germline CDR1 is SGHAT and CDR2 FQNNGV. Trimming stripped 1 base from V and 7 bases from J, with 13 bases between. In nucleotides, the CDR3 is TGTGCCAGCAGCTTAGGGCGTCAGGGTGGTGAAAAACTGTTTTTT. Amino acids: CASSLGRQGGEKLFF.

This chain joins TRBV14 and TRBJ2-7; 12 nucleotides align to TRBD1. J gave up 6 bases and V 4 bases, and 7 bases lay outside the gene matches. The germline CDR1 and CDR2 sequences are SGHDN and FVKESK. This CDR3 spans 15 amino acids. This CDR3 reads CASSLLGQGAGEQYF. CDR3 in DNA: TGTGCCAGCAGCCTCCTGGGACAGGGGGCCGGCGAGCAGTACTTC.

The chain employs TRBV7-6 and TRBJ2-1, with TRBD2 matching over 10 bases. The germline V gene has CDR1 SGHVS and CDR2 FNYEAQ. This CDR3 is 16 amino acids long. The trim removed 1 base at V and 5 bases at J, leaving 5 bases unmatched. In nucleotides, the CDR3 is TGTGCCAGCAGCTTAGGTCTAGCGGGAGTAAACAATGAGCAGTTCTTC. Protein: CASSLGLAGVNNEQFF.

The chain is built from TRBV27 and TRBJ2-3, with D maybe TRBD2 (5 bases). There are 16 residues in the CDR3. Germline V gene sequence: CDR1 MNHEY, CDR2 SMNVEV (reference sequence). Trimming shortened V by 2 bases and J by 2 bases, and 14 bases separated the two germline ends. The CDR3 nucleotides are TGTGCCAGCAGTTTAGCATCCAGCGGCTCCACAGATACGCAGTATTTT. Encoded protein: CASSLASSGSTDTQYF.

CDR3 loop: CATSSLAGGSYNEQFF. The CDR3 nucleotides are TGTGCCACCAGCTCTCTAGCGGGAGGCTCATACAATGAGCAGTTCTTC. The chain uses TRBV15 and TRBJ2-1, with 11 bases aligning to TRBD2. The length of the CDR3 is 16 residues. Unmatched junction bases numbered 7, after V lost 5 bases and J lost 4 bases. The germline CDR1 and CDR2 sequences are LNHNV and YYDKDF (reference sequence).

The V call is TRBV30, the J call TRBJ2-1, with D possibly matching TRBD2 (7 bases). The CDR3 runs 17 residues. Germline lookup yields CDR1 GTSNPN and CDR2 SVGIG (reference sequence). The germline V and J ends were trimmed by 3 bases and 0 bases, with 18 bases remaining between them. The CDR3 DNA sequence: TGTGCCTGGAGAAGGCGGGGGCTCTCGAGCTCCTACAATGAGCAGTTCTTC. Protein product: CAWRRRGLSSSYNEQFF.

This sequence joins TRBV5-1 and TRBJ1-1, with a possible D match to TRBD1 (6 bases). Trimming stripped 7 bases from V and 1 base from J, with 14 bases between. This CDR3 region has 14 residues. The germline V gene has CDR1 SGHRS and CDR2 YFSETQ. The CDR3 reads CASGPGTQNTEAFF. CDR3 DNA sequence: TGCGCCAGCGGCCCGGGGACACAGAACACTGAAGCTTTCTTT.

This clone was counted once. The chain combines TRBV18 with TRBJ1-1, with 10 nucleotides matching TRBD1. Trimming cost V 5 bases and J 1 base; bases outside gene matches: 7. In germline, CDR1 is KGHSH, CDR2 LQKENI. The CDR3 extends over 16 amino acids. CDR3 in DNA: TGTGCCAGCTCAAGACAGGGGGCGAATGGGAACACTGAAGCTTTCTTT. It is translated as CASSRQGANGNTEAFF.

The chain joins TRBV7-9 to TRBJ2-5; 9 positions match TRBD1. The CDR3 is 13 amino acids. V trimming: 9 bases; J trimming: 6 bases; junction bases outside the gene matches: 8. The germline V gene has CDR1 SEHNR and CDR2 FQNEAQ (reference sequence). CDR3 sequence (DNA): TGTGCCAGTACCGGGACAGGGAGGCAGACCCAGTACTTC. This sequence encodes CASTGTGRQTQYF.

The chain carries TRBV5-6 and TRBJ1-3, with 9 bases identical to TRBD1. This CDR3 region has 12 residues. J lost 8 bases, V lost 7 bases, and 4 bases had no gene match. CDR1 and CDR2 (germline): SGHDT, YYEEEE. CDR3 DNA: TGTGCCAGCTCGGACAGGGGATACACCATATATTTT. Protein sequence: CASSDRGYTIYF.

The chain combines TRBV27 with TRBJ1-4, with D possibly TRBD1 on 6 matching bases. The germline V and J ends were trimmed by 6 bases and 8 bases, with 19 bases remaining between them. The CDR3 has 15 residues. Per germline, CDR1 MNHEY and CDR2 SMNVEV (reference sequence). This CDR3 reads CASRQQGAVSEKLFF. For the CDR3, the DNA is TGTGCCAGCAGACAACAGGGTGCCGTGAGCGAAAAACTGTTTTTT.

The chain uses TRBV28 and TRBJ2-7; TRBD1 agrees at 7 bases. CDR3 size: 16 residues. J was trimmed by 1 base and V by 5 bases; bases with no gene match: 11. The germline CDR1 and CDR2 sequences are MDHEN and SYDVKM. CDR3 sequence reads: CASSPGEGQVSYEQYF. Written as DNA, the CDR3 is TGTGCCAGCAGTCCCGGGGAAGGACAGGTTTCCTACGAGCAGTACTTC.